The next 20 T cell receptor beta chains were all read from a single sample in a study of T cells in Graves' hyperthyroidism and ophthalmopathy. The CDR3 regions of TCR beta were amplified from RNA transcripts. First-round RT-PCR of the TCR CDR3 relied on the HTBI primer set. TCRdb re-derived calls from the multiplex PCR reads in MiXCR, one entry per CDR3 protein. The table lists almost 350,000 distinct CDR3 sequences, around a sixth of them singletons, with 15% to 17% in the top ten. Sequenced sample: blood. The receptors originated from a woman aged 40 to 50 with Graves' ophthalmopathy.

This clonotype was counted at least ten times. V gene TRBV30 combines with J gene TRBJ1-1; unclear D gene. The germline V gene encodes CDR1 GTSNPN and CDR2 SVGIG (reference sequence). The V end lost 4 bases, the J end lost 3 bases, and 9 bases lay between the germline ends. The CDR3 totals 12 residues. CDR3 sequence reads: CAWTPRDTEAFF. The CDR3 bases are TGTGCCTGGACCCCGAGAGACACTGAAGCTTTCTTT. Combining the CDR3 with reference TRBV30 and TRBJ1-1 gives the whole variable domain SQTIHQWPATLVQPVGSPLSLECTVEGTSNPNLYWYRQAAGRGLQLLFYSVGIGQISSEVPQNLSASRPQDRQFILSSKKLLLSDSGFYLCAWTPRDTEAFFGQGTRLTVV.

The sample holds many counts of this clonotype. The V gene is TRBV19, the J gene TRBJ1-2, with 10 positions matching TRBD1. Trimming took 7 bases from V and 3 from J; bases not matched to a gene: 8. Germline CDR1 reads LNHDA; CDR2 reads SQIVND (reference sequence). The CDR3 covers 15 residues. In nucleotides, the CDR3 is TGTGCCAGTATCGGGGGACAGGGGAGTTACTATGGCTACACCTTC. Protein: CASIGGQGSYYGYTF.

J is TRBJ2-5 and V is TRBV20-1, with TRBD1 matching over 9 bases. There are 15 residues in the CDR3. Germline CDR1 reads DFQATT; CDR2 reads SNEGSKA (reference sequence). The junction had 6 bases not matched to a gene; V was cut back by 1 base and J by 3 bases. CDR3 in amino acids: CSARVPGTGKETQYF. CDR3 bases: TGCAGTGCTAGAGTCCCAGGGACAGGGAAAGAGACCCAGTACTTC.

The V call is TRBV6-1, the J call TRBJ2-5, with TRBD2 identical over 15 bases. This CDR3 contains 17 residues. Germline V lookup: CDR1 MNHNS, CDR2 SASEGT. With V trimmed by 4 bases and J by 2 bases, 5 bases remained unmatched. CDR3 protein: CASSGGGLAGGQETQYF. The CDR3 DNA reads as TGTGCCAGCAGTGGGGGGGGACTAGCGGGAGGACAAGAGACCCAGTACTTC.

This clonotype has a count of ten or more. The J gene is TRBJ2-7, the V gene TRBV6-2 or TRBV6-3; TRBD1 agrees at 10 bases. This CDR3 has 17 amino acids. After removal of 11 bases from V and 1 base from J, the junction contained 17 bases not matched to a gene. Germline assignment: CDR1 MNHEY and CDR2 SVGEGT. CDR3 DNA sequence: TGTGCCCTAGCATTGGGGGCCGGGACAGGGGCTTCCTACGAGCAGTACTTC. It is translated as CALALGAGTGASYEQYF.

This clonotype was recorded many times. The chain uses TRBV12-3 or TRBV12-4 and TRBJ2-2; 8 bases match TRBD2. The CDR3 spans 16 residues. Germline trimming cut 6 bases from V and 3 bases from J; bases unmatched to any gene: 9. CDR3 protein: CASSLLAGGYTGELFF. CDR3 sequence (DNA): TGTGCCAGCAGCCTCTTGGCGGGAGGTTACACCGGGGAGCTGTTTTTT.

This clonotype was found a few times. The gene calls are TRBV6-2 or TRBV6-3 and TRBJ2-7; 9 nucleotides line up with TRBD2. CDR3 length: 15 residues. Germline CDR1 is MNHEY and CDR2 is SVGEGT. J was trimmed by 2 bases and V by 7 bases; bases with no gene match: 9. The CDR3 here is CASNLLAGAAYEQYF. CDR3 coding DNA: TGTGCCAGCAACCTCTTAGCGGGGGCCGCCTACGAGCAGTACTTC.

This clonotype was seen ten or more times. This sequence joins TRBV11-2 and TRBJ2-2, with D maybe TRBD1 (6 bases). The germline V gene encodes CDR1 SGHAT and CDR2 FQNNGV. With 4 bases removed from V and 4 bases from J, the gap between germline ends came to 13 bases. The CDR3 is made up of 15 amino acids. The CDR3 bases are TGTGCCAGCAGCTCCAAAGGGGGTGGCACCGGGGAGCTGTTTTTT. Amino acids: CASSSKGGGTGELFF.

This clonotype occurred many times. V gene TRBV6-1 combines with J gene TRBJ2-7; tentative D call: TRBD1 (5 bases). Germline CDR1 reads MNHNS; CDR2 reads SASEGT. Trimming took 1 base from V and 11 from J, leaving 12 bases between them. The CDR3 is 12 residues long. The CDR3 is CASSEGTRFKYF. In DNA form, the CDR3 reads TGTGCCAGCAGTGAAGGGACAAGGTTTAAGTACTTC.

The rearrangement links TRBV6-5 to TRBJ2-5; D is ambiguous. Deletions cut 2 bases from V and 1 base from J, with 8 bases between. Germline values: CDR1 MNHEY, CDR2 SVGAGI. This CDR3 has 14 residues. The CDR3 region is CASSYRWGQETQYF. The CDR3 bases are TGTGCCAGCAGTTACCGATGGGGCCAAGAGACCCAGTACTTC.

The table lists this clonotype with many counts. This sequence joins TRBV12-3 or TRBV12-4 and TRBJ1-4; D is perhaps TRBD1 (6 bases). V lost 7 bases to trimming and J lost 4 bases, with 10 bases between them. This CDR3 has 13 residues. The CDR3 protein is CASTQDSNEKLFF. Here the CDR3 DNA reads TGTGCCAGCACCCAGGACAGTAATGAAAAACTGTTTTTT.

This clonotype came up many times. The chain couples TRBV6-5 to TRBJ2-5; D perhaps matches TRBD2 (5 bases). The V and J ends lost 6 bases and 0 bases respectively, with 14 bases between them. Germline CDR1 reads MNHEY; CDR2 reads SVGAGI. The CDR3 is made up of 15 amino acids. The CDR3, as DNA: TGTGCCAGCAGCCCCCTCTCGGGGAACCAAGAGACCCAGTACTTC. Translated: CASSPLSGNQETQYF.

At least ten counts were recorded for this clonotype. This chain connects TRBV6-1 to TRBJ1-1; D is unresolved. Trimming took 2 bases from V and 3 from J, leaving 10 bases between them. This CDR3 comprises 14 residues. Per germline, CDR1 MNHNS and CDR2 SASEGT. In DNA form, the CDR3 reads TGTGCCAGCAGTGAAATGCAAGGCTACACTGAAGCTTTCTTT. Its protein is CASSEMQGYTEAFF.

This clonotype came up many times. The chain recombines TRBV9 with TRBJ1-1; D uncertain. Germline values: CDR1 SGDLS, CDR2 YYNGEE. The V gene lost 0 bases and the J gene lost 1 base, with 7 bases spanning the gap. CDR3 length equals 14 residues. The DNA of the CDR3 is TGTGCCAGCAGCGTAGTAAGTGGGAACACTGAAGCTTTCTTT. Translating it yields CASSVVSGNTEAFF. Complete variable domain (other parts from reference TRBV9 and TRBJ1-1): DSGVTQTPKHLITATGQRVTLRCSPRSGDLSVYWYQQSLDQGLQFLIQYYNGEERAKGNILERFSAQQFPDLHSELNLSSLELGDSALYFCASSVVSGNTEAFFGQGTRLTVV.

In its sample, this clonotype was seen many times. This chain connects TRBV27 to TRBJ1-1, with TRBD1 as a possible D gene (5 bases). Germline lookup yields CDR1 MNHEY and CDR2 SMNVEV (reference sequence). This CDR3 contains 12 residues. Between the trimmed V and J ends, which lost 5 bases and 4 bases, there was a span of 8 bases. The CDR3 sequence: CASSRGRTEAFF. In nucleotides, the CDR3 is TGTGCCAGCAGTAGGGGCCGCACTGAAGCTTTCTTT.

In this sample, this clonotype turned up many times. The chain is built from TRBV27 and TRBJ2-2; the D gene is possibly TRBD1 (6 bases). Germline-derived CDR1 and CDR2 are MNHEY and SMNVEV (reference sequence). V was shortened by 3 bases and J by 6 bases, with 11 bases between the two germline ends. The CDR3 is 14 residues long. CDR3 loop: CASSLDRIAGELFF. CDR3 in DNA: TGTGCCAGCAGTTTGGACAGAATCGCCGGGGAGCTGTTTTTT.

This clonotype was counted many times. The chain recombines TRBV6-1 with TRBJ2-5; tentatively, D is TRBD2 (5 bases). Between the trimmed V and J ends, which lost 0 bases and 6 bases, there was a span of 17 bases. This CDR3 region has 16 residues. Germline CDR1 reads MNHNS; CDR2 reads SASEGT. The CDR3, as DNA: TGTGCCAGCAGTGAAGCCTTCGGGGTTATCGGGAAGACCCAGTACTTC. It specifies CASSEAFGVIGKTQYF.

This chain connects TRBV2 to TRBJ2-7, with 7 bases that match TRBD1. Trimming at V came to 8 bases and at J to 3 bases, leaving 7 bases not matched to a gene. The CDR3 spans 13 residues. The V gene's germline CDR1 is SNHLY and CDR2 FYNNEI. CDR3 loop: CASGGQTDYEQYF. Written as DNA, the CDR3 is TGTGCCAGCGGGGGACAGACGGACTACGAGCAGTACTTC.

CDR3 region: CASSQDTRSGNTIYF. The CDR3 DNA reads as TGCGCCAGCAGCCAAGACACCCGCTCTGGAAACACCATATATTTT. The chain links TRBV4-1 to TRBJ1-3; D not resolved. CDR3 length: 15 amino acids. Germline CDR1 reads MGHRA; CDR2 reads YSYEKL. Trimming removed 0 bases at V and 0 bases at J, with 6 bases between.

This clonotype was seen ten or more times. This chain joins TRBV4-1 and TRBJ2-7; 10 nucleotides align to TRBD1. V trimming: 2 bases; J trimming: 2 bases; junction bases outside the gene matches: 9. CDR3 size: 17 residues. Looked up from germline, CDR1 is MGHRA and CDR2 is YSYEKL. CDR3 residues: CASSQTADGTGAYEQYF. CDR3 coding DNA: TGCGCCAGCAGCCAAACGGCAGACGGGACAGGGGCCTACGAGCAGTACTTC.